This TCR beta chain came from a study of shared clonotypes between healthy human individuals. Background on the study: Donors consisted of two women and three men between 18 and 49. Study conclusions and caveats: An effect of sequencing depth on clonotype sharing among donors was expected.

Naive CD8 isolation took CD45RO-negative cells positively selected for CCR7 and excluded terminally differentiated effector memory CD45RA+ cells. V lost 6 bases and J lost 5; bases outside the gene matches: 10. The length of the CDR3 is 15 residues. The germline V gene has CDR1 MDHEN and CDR2 SYDVKM. TCRdb's table, derived via immunoSEQ multiplex PCR, lists solely in-frame clones and lacks some. The sample consists of around 2.1 million clones, 85% to 95% of them appearing once. For this clone: No antigen is known for it.

This receptor was obtained from a man in his late teens or twenties in good health. Some clones in this sample may be carry-over from other donors' samples. The sequencing sample was made of naive CD8+ T cells from PBMCs. The chain joins TRBV28 to TRBJ2-1; 7 nucleotides match TRBD2. DNA for the CDR3: TGTGCCAGCAGGCTCTTAGCGGGTGGTCACAATGAGCAGTTCTTC. It yields the protein CASRLLAGGHNEQFF.